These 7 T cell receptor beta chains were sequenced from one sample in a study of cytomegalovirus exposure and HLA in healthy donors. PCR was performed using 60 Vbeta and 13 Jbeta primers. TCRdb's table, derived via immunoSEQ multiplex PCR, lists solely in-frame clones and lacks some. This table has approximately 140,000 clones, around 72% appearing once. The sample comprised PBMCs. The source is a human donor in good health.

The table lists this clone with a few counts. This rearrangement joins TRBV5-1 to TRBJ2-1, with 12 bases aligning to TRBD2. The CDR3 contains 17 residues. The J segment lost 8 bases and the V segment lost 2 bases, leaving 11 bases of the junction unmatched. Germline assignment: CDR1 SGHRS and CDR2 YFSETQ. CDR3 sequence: CASSLGTSGPHWDEQFF. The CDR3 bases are TGCGCCAGCAGCTTAGGGACTAGCGGGCCACACTGGGATGAGCAGTTCTTC.

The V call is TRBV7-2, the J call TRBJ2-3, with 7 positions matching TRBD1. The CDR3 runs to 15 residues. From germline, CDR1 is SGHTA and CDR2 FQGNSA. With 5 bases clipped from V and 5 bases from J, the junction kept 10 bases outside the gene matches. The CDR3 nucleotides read TGTGCCAGCAGCCGGCGCATAGGGGGCGTAGATACGCAGTATTTT. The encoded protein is CASSRRIGGVDTQYF. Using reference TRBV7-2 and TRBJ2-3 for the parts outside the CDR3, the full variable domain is GAGVSQSPSNKVTEKGKDVELRCDPISGHTALYWYRQSLGQGLEFLIYFQGNSAPDKSGLPSDRFSAERTGGSVSTLTIQRTQQEDSAVYLCASSRRIGGVDTQYFGPGTRLTVL.

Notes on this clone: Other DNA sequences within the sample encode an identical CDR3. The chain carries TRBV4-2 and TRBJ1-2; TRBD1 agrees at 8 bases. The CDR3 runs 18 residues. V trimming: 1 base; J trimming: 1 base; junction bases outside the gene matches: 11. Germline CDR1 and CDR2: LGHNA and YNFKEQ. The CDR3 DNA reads TGTGCCAGCAGCCAAGTGGGAGTGACGGACAGGGATAACTATGGCTACACCTTC. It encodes CASSQVGVTDRDNYGYTF.

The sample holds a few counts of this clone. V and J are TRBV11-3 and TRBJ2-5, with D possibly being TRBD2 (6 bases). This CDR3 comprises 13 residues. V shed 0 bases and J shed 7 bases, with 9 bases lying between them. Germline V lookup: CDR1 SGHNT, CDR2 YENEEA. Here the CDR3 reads CASSLESRGTQYF. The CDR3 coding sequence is TGTGCCAGCAGCTTAGAGTCGCGGGGGACCCAGTACTTC.

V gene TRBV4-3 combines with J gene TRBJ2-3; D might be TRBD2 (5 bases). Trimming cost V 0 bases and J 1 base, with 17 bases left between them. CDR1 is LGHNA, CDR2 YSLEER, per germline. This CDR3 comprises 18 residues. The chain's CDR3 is CASSQDPPGLGGTDTQYF. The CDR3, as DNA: TGCGCCAGCAGCCAAGACCCTCCCGGACTGGGCGGCACAGATACGCAGTATTTT.

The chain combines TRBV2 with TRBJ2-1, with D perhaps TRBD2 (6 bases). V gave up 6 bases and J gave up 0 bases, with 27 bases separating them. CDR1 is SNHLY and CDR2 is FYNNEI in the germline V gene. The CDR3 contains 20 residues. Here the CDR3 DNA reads TGTGCCAGCAGCAGAACCGATAAGAGGGAGGTTGAAGACTCCTACAATGAGCAGTTCTTC. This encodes CASSRTDKREVEDSYNEQFF.

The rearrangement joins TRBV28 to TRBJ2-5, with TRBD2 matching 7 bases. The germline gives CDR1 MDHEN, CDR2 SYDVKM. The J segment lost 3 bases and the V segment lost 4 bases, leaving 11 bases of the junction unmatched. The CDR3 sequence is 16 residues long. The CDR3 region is CASSSPGLSTKETQYF. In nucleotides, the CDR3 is TGTGCCAGCAGTTCCCCGGGACTATCAACTAAAGAGACCCAGTACTTC. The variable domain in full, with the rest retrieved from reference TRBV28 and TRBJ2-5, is DVKVTQSSRYLVKRTGEKVFLECVQDMDHENMFWYRQDPGLGLRLIYFSYDVKMKEKGDIPEGYSVSREKKERFSLILESASTNQTSMYLCASSSPGLSTKETQYFGPGTRLLVL.